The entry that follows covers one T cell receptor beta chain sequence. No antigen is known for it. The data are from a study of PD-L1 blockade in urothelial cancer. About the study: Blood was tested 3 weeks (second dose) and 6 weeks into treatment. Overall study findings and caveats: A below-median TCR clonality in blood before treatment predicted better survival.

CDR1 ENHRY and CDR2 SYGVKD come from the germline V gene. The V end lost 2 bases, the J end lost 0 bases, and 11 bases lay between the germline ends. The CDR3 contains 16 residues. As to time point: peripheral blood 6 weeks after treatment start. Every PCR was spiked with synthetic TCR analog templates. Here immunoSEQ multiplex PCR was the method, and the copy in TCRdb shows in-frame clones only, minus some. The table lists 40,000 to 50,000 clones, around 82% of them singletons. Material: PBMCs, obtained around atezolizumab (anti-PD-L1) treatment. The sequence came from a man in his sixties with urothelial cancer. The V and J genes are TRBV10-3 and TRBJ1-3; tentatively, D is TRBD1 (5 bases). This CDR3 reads CAISEDSFLSGNTIYF. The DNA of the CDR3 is TGTGCCATCAGTGAGGACAGTTTTCTCTCTGGAAACACCATATATTTT.